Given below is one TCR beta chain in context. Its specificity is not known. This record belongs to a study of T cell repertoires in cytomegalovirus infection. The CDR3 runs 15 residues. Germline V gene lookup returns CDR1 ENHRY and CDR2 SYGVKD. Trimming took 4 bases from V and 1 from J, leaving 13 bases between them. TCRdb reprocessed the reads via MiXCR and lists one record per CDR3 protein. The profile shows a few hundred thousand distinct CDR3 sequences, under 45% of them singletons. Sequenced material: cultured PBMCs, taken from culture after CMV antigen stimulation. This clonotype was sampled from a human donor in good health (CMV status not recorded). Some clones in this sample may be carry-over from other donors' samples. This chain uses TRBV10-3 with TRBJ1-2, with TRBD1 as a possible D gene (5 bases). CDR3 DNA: TGTGCCATCAGTGGGATTGGGACGGATAACTATGGCTACACCTTC. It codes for CAISGIGTDNYGYTF.